Each of the 18 T cell receptor beta chains below was sequenced from the same sample in a study of CD8+ T cells in alopecia areata. Once RNA had been extracted, it was reverse transcribed into cDNA to act as the sequencing template. Only in-frame clones appear in the TCRdb table, and some are missing; sequencing was by immunoSEQ multiplex PCR. The table includes 65,000 to 95,000 clones, roughly half detected once. Sequences were obtained from NKG2D-high CD8+ T cells sorted from blood. These receptors all come from a human donor with alopecia areata.

The chain carries TRBV13 and TRBJ2-5; no firm D call. Trimming took 0 bases from V and 3 from J, leaving 5 bases between them. Germline V gene data show CDR1 as PRHDT and CDR2 as FYEKMQ (reference sequence). The length of the CDR3 is 13 residues. DNA for the CDR3: TGTGCCAGCAGCTTAGGAGGGAAAGAGACCCAGTACTTC. As protein: CASSLGGKETQYF.

V is TRBV25-1 and J is TRBJ2-7, with D hard to call. V lost 3 bases to trimming and J lost 5 bases, with 14 bases between them. The CDR3 spans 14 residues. Germline lookup yields CDR1 MGHDK and CDR2 SYGVNS. The CDR3 DNA reads TGTGCCAGCAGTGATTGGAAGGGTAGGGACGAGCAGTACTTC. Protein product: CASSDWKGRDEQYF.

The chain has TRBV19 and TRBJ2-3; a possible D gene is TRBD2 (6 bases). The germline V gene has CDR1 LNHDA and CDR2 SQIVND (reference sequence). V lost 5 bases, J lost 1 base, and 7 bases lay in between. The CDR3 totals 13 residues. The CDR3 reads CASSGEGTDTQYF. The CDR3 DNA follows: TGTGCCAGTAGTGGGGAGGGCACAGATACGCAGTATTTT.

The chain has TRBV13 and TRBJ2-3; 7 bases map to TRBD2. V dropped 2 bases and J dropped 5; count of bases not matched to a gene: 7. The CDR3 loop spans 15 amino acids. Germline loops: CDR1 PRHDT, CDR2 FYEKMQ (reference sequence). Here the CDR3 reads CASSLFVSGEDTQYF. The CDR3 DNA sequence: TGTGCCAGCAGCTTATTCGTGAGCGGGGAAGATACGCAGTATTTT.

The J gene is TRBJ2-7, the V gene TRBV5-6, with D possibly matching TRBD2 (6 bases). Germline CDR1 is SGHDT and CDR2 is YYEEEE. V was shortened by 3 bases and J by 9 bases, with 10 bases between the two germline ends. The CDR3 contains 11 residues. CDR3: CASSSASVQYF. The DNA for the CDR3 is TGTGCCAGCAGCTCCGCTAGCGTGCAGTACTTC.

This clone was counted between two and nine times. The rearrangement uses TRBV5-6 and TRBJ1-1; D call uncertain. Germline V CDR1 and CDR2: SGHDT, YYEEEE. The CDR3 is made up of 13 amino acids. The V and J ends lost 0 bases and 7 bases respectively, with 10 bases between them. The CDR3 protein is CASSLGGSSEAFF. CDR3 DNA sequence: TGTGCCAGCAGCTTGGGAGGAAGCAGTGAAGCTTTCTTT.

This chain connects TRBV27 to TRBJ2-1, with 10 bases aligning to TRBD1. Germline CDR1 reads MNHEY; CDR2 reads SMNVEV (reference sequence). The V segment lost 4 bases and the J segment 3 bases; nucleotides outside the gene matches: 3. This CDR3 has 15 amino acids. CDR3 region: CASSSRTGGYNEQFF. The CDR3 DNA reads as TGTGCCAGCAGTTCCCGGACAGGGGGCTACAATGAGCAGTTCTTC.

The gene calls are TRBV29-1 and TRBJ1-2; no clear D. The length of the CDR3 is 14 residues. Germline V CDR1 and CDR2: SQVTM, ANQGSEA. Trimming stripped 0 bases from V and 3 bases from J, with 11 bases between. The CDR3 reads CSVEDQGGYYGYTF. The CDR3, as DNA: TGCAGCGTTGAAGATCAAGGCGGATACTATGGCTACACCTTC.

This clone was counted between two and nine times. The CDR3 here is CASGESYEQYF. As DNA, the CDR3 is TGTGCCAGTGGGGAGTCCTACGAGCAGTACTTC. V and J are TRBV28 and TRBJ2-7; tentatively, D is TRBD2 (5 bases). This CDR3 is built from 11 residues. Germline V lookup: CDR1 MDHEN, CDR2 SYDVKM. The V and J ends lost 9 bases and 1 base respectively, with 7 bases between them.

The chain joins TRBV30 to TRBJ2-1, with D unclear. CDR3 length equals 13 residues. CDR1 GTSNPN and CDR2 SVGIG come from the germline V gene (reference sequence). V was shortened by 2 bases and J by 2 bases, with 7 bases between the two germline ends. CDR3 amino acids: CAWSLAAYNEQFF. The DNA of the CDR3 is TGTGCCTGGAGTCTTGCAGCCTACAATGAGCAGTTCTTC.

This chain connects TRBV7-9 to TRBJ2-5; D might be TRBD1 (5 bases). This CDR3 contains 16 residues. The germline gives CDR1 SEHNR, CDR2 FQNEAQ (reference sequence). The V and J ends lost 0 bases and 1 base respectively, with 12 bases between them. As DNA, the CDR3 is TGTGCCAGCAGCTTAGCAGTCAGGGCAGCCCAAGAGACCCAGTACTTC. This sequence encodes CASSLAVRAAQETQYF.

This chain joins TRBV11-2 and TRBJ1-1; tentatively, D is TRBD1 (5 bases). Trimming left V 4 bases short and J 3 bases short, with 9 bases between. The CDR3 consists of 13 residues. Germline values: CDR1 SGHAT, CDR2 FQNNGV. This CDR3 reads CASSSGLYTEAFF. The CDR3 coding sequence is TGTGCCAGCAGCTCGGGACTATACACTGAAGCTTTCTTT.

The V call is TRBV4-1, the J call TRBJ2-2; TRBD1 or TRBD2 may be the D gene (5 bases each). This CDR3 is 18 amino acids long. From germline, CDR1 is MGHRA and CDR2 YSYEKL. V lost 0 bases and J lost 0, with 14 bases in between. CDR3 DNA: TGCGCCAGCAGCCAAGATGGGACGGCGACCTCGAACACCGGGGAGCTGTTTTTT. Protein sequence: CASSQDGTATSNTGELFF.

V gene TRBV27 combines with J gene TRBJ2-1; TRBD2 aligns across 9 bases. The germline V gene has CDR1 MNHEY and CDR2 SMNVEV (reference sequence). The trim removed 8 bases at V and 5 bases at J, leaving 4 bases unmatched. The CDR3 totals 13 residues. The CDR3 is CASSVAGDNEQFF. Written as DNA, the CDR3 is TGTGCCAGCTCGGTAGCGGGGGACAATGAGCAGTTCTTC.

This chain uses TRBV29-1 with TRBJ2-3, with TRBD2 as a possible D gene (5 bases). Trimming took 3 bases from V and 2 from J, leaving 18 bases between them. The CDR3 is made up of 16 amino acids. Per germline, CDR1 SQVTM and CDR2 ANQGSEA. CDR3 in amino acids: CSVDFRGYLNTDTQYF. DNA of the CDR3: TGCAGCGTTGACTTCCGCGGGTATTTGAACACAGATACGCAGTATTTT.

The CDR3 sequence is CASSDLAVTGHEKLFF. In nucleotides, the CDR3 is TGTGCCAGCAGTGATCTAGCGGTAACGGGACATGAAAAACTGTTTTTT. V and J are TRBV25-1 and TRBJ1-4; perhaps TRBD1 as D (5 bases). Trimming cost V 3 bases and J 6 bases, with 17 bases left between them. The CDR3 is 16 amino acids. Per germline, CDR1 MGHDK and CDR2 SYGVNS.

The rearrangement links TRBV15 to TRBJ2-5, with 9 nucleotides matching TRBD1. Germline V lookup: CDR1 LNHNV, CDR2 YYDKDF (reference sequence). The V segment lost 8 bases and the J segment 0 bases; nucleotides outside the gene matches: 10. CDR3 length: 16 residues. CDR3 nucleotides: TGTGCCACCGCCCTCGGGGACAGGGACCACCAAGAGACCCAGTACTTC. Amino acids: CATALGDRDHQETQYF.

The chain employs TRBV6-6 and TRBJ2-7; tentative D call: TRBD1 (5 bases). The CDR3 has 13 residues. V was cut by 6 bases and J by 6 bases, with 15 bases left in between. From germline, CDR1 is MNHNY and CDR2 SVGAGI (reference sequence). This CDR3 is CASRTVSSVEQYF. DNA of the CDR3: TGTGCCAGCAGGACAGTTTCCTCCGTCGAGCAGTACTTC.